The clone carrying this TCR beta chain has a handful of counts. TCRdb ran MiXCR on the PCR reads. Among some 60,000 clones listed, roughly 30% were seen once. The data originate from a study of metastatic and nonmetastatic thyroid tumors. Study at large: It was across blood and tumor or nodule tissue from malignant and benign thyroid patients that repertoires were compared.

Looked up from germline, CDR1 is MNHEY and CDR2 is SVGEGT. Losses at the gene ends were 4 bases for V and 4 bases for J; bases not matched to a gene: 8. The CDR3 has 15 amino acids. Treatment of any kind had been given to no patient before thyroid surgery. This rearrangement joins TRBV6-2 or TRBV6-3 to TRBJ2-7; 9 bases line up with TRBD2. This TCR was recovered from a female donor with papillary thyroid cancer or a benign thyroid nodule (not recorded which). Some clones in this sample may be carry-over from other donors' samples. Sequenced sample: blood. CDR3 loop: CASSSTGGRGYEQYF. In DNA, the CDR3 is TGTGCCAGCAGTTCCACTGGCGGGAGGGGGTACGAGCAGTACTTC.